This TCR beta chain was sequenced in a study of blood T cell repertoires in COVID-19. Whole-study context: From the United States, Italy and Spain came samples of acute and convalescent COVID-19. Nucleic acid was either cDNA or gDNA, and it came from T cells, B-cell-depleted T cells, or PBMCs.

Per the authors' pipeline: From reference gene primer amplification, estimates of nucleated cell counts were derived. Sequenced by immunoSEQ multiplex PCR; TCRdb stores in-frame clones only, minus some. That table furnishes V, J and clone size, whereas the DNA furnished D and trimming. Here the sample spans approximately 250,000 clones, 65% to 90% being singletons. V lost 1 base to trimming and J lost 2 bases; unmatched junction nucleotides: 6. CDR3 length: 16 amino acids. CDR1 LGHDT and CDR2 YNNKEL come from the germline V gene (reference sequence). Donors were grouped by their self-reported clinical history.

The sequencing input was PBMCs or T cells enriched from blood (not recorded which). This TCR was sampled from a woman aged 50 to 60 with acute COVID-19. The chain couples TRBV3-1 (or the pseudogene TRBV3-2) to TRBJ2-7, with 9 positions matching TRBD1. CDR3 region: CASSQVGDRAAYEQYF. CDR3 sequence (DNA): TGTGCCAGCAGCCAAGTAGGGGACAGGGCAGCCTACGAGCAGTACTTC.